There are a few counts of the clone carrying this TCR beta chain. What it binds is unknown. These data come from a study of blood T cells in healthy people across ages. Isolated PBMCs totaled at least 6 million in each sample. The germline V gene has CDR1 MNHNY and CDR2 SVGAGI (reference sequence). This CDR3 has 15 residues. V lost 7 bases and J lost 4, with 16 bases in between. Through a sample-barcoded 5' primer and a J-beta primer mix, a second PCR was run for roughly 6 to 11 cycles. TCRdb used MiXCR to reprocess the 5' RACE reads, holding one entry per CDR3 protein. The sample holds about 290,000 distinct CDR3 sequences; roughly 26% are singletons and the top ten take 29%. Findings and limits, study-wide: Versus aged donors, long-lived donors had higher diversity and more naive CD4+ cells. Strong correlation existed between TCR beta diversity and naive T cell percentage.

Material for sequencing was blood. The clonotype was recovered from a woman in her 70s in good health. The chain uses TRBV6-6 and TRBJ2-2; a possible D gene is TRBD1 (6 bases). The CDR3 reads CASTSAQGSTGELFF. CDR3 sequence (DNA): TGTGCCAGCACCTCCGCCCAGGGGAGCACCGGGGAGCTGTTTTTT.